The source of this TCR beta chain is a study of CD8+ T cells in alopecia areata. Study findings and constraints: Clonality exceeded that of normal scalp in lesional scalp, most notably in alopecia totalis/universalis. The study found that many expanded lesional clones persisted in scalp and blood during tofacitinib.

Per germline, CDR1 SQVTM and CDR2 ANQGSEA. The CDR3 is made up of 16 amino acids. The junction had 7 bases not matched to a gene; V was cut back by 2 bases and J by 0 bases. Comments on this clone: The antigen remains unidentified.

Regarding treatment: oral pan-JAK inhibitor, 5-10 mg twice daily. Sequencing relied on a cDNA template that was reverse transcribed from extracted RNA. TCRdb keeps only in-frame clones here, not all; method: immunoSEQ multiplex PCR. The table lists over 60,000 clones, around 42% of them singletons. The receptor's source is a human donor with alopecia areata. The gene calls are TRBV29-1 and TRBJ2-7; 10 bases fit TRBD2. Sequenced material: CD8+ T cells sorted from blood, taken between weeks 36 and 40, from a patient treated with tofacitinib. The CDR3 DNA is TGCAGCGTTGAATTATCGTCTAGCGGGAGCTCCTACGAGCAGTACTTC. This gives the protein CSVELSSSGSSYEQYF.